This passage covers 5 T cell receptor beta chains from one sample sequenced in a study of T cell clonality in common variable immunodeficiency. This table comes from immunoSEQ multiplex PCR, and its TCRdb copy is limited to in-frame clones, with some not included. The record shows around 42,000 clones for this sample, with no singletons present. The source material was peripheral blood mononuclear cells. All receptors come from a person aged 18 to 75 in good health.

At least ten counts were recorded for this clone. CDR3 DNA (partial): TGCAGTGCTAGAGGAGAAGGGGGATCCTACAATGAG. It is translated as CSARGEGGSYNE. The whole CDR3 is CSARGEGGSYNEQFF. The V call is TRBV20-1, the J call TRBJ2-1, with D possibly being TRBD1 (6 bases). The read ends 3 residues shy of where the CDR3 ends; the end is completed using the germline J gene. Germline values: CDR1 DFQATT, CDR2 SNEGSKA (reference sequence). Deletions cut 1 base from V and 1 base from J, with 11 bases between. CDR3 size: 15 residues.

This clone was observed many times. The sequenced fragment ends 3 residues before the CDR3 boundary, so the rest is inferred from the germline J gene. The chain joins TRBV5-6 to TRBJ1-2, with D unclear. The length of the CDR3 is 14 residues. Germline CDR1 and CDR2: SGHDT and YYEEEE. Deletions cut 0 bases from V and 4 bases from J, with 10 bases between. The part of the CDR3 DNA that was read is TGTGCCAGCAGCTTGGTGCCAGAAGGCTATGGC. This codes for CASSLVPEGYG. The CDR3 reads in full as CASSLVPEGYGYTF.

This clone has at least ten counts. The read halts 3 residues ahead of the CDR3 end, with the missing end drawn from the germline J gene. This specimen includes other DNA sequences encoding the same CDR3. The chain uses TRBV18 and TRBJ1-1; D is perhaps TRBD1 (5 bases). The V and J ends lost 6 bases and 5 bases respectively, with 22 bases between them. CDR3 length: 16 amino acids. Germline V gives CDR1 KGHSH, CDR2 LQKENI. The covered CDR3 bases are TGTGCCAGCTCTTCCGCCCAGGGCGTAAGGCGGACTGAA. Its protein product is CASSSAQGVRRTE. The complete CDR3 sequence is CASSSAQGVRRTEAFF.

At least ten counts were recorded for this clone. The sequence runs out 3 residues before the end of the CDR3; the remainder is reconstructed from the germline J gene. J is TRBJ1-1 and V is TRBV7-9, with D perhaps matching TRBD1 (5 bases). V shed 1 base and J shed 0 bases, with 9 bases lying between them. From germline, CDR1 is SEHNR and CDR2 FQNEAQ (reference sequence). The CDR3 is 15 residues long. Partial CDR3 DNA: TGTGCCAGCAGCTTAGGCAGGGACTTGAACACTGAA. It encodes CASSLGRDLNTE. The complete CDR3 sequence is CASSLGRDLNTEAFF.

This clone has at least ten counts. CDR3 in amino acids: CSARDLGASVGEQYF. The covered CDR3 bases are TGCAGTGCTAGAGATCTAGGGGCATCGGTCGGCGAG. This rearrangement joins TRBV20-1 to TRBJ2-7; D perhaps matches TRBD1 (5 bases). Sequencing ends 3 residues short of the CDR3 end; the germline J gene provides the rest. The germline gives CDR1 DFQATT, CDR2 SNEGSKA (reference sequence). V lost 0 bases and J 6 bases, leaving 18 bases between the germline ends. The CDR3 runs to 15 residues.